The present T cell receptor (beta chain) was sequenced within a study of sequential checkpoint blockade in melanoma. Overall study: Matched biopsies came pretreatment and at week 13 for some 21 patients.

Only in-frame clones appear in the TCRdb table, and some are missing; sequencing was by immunoSEQ multiplex PCR. The sample lists about 13,000 clones, 21% occurring once. By share of the sample, this clone is medium-sized. Treatment meaning: randomized to nivolumab then ipilimumab (arm A) or the reverse (arm B). Germline loops: CDR1 SGHNT, CDR2 YENEEA. This CDR3 comprises 17 residues. The ends were cut back, 1 base at V and 3 bases at J, with 18 bases in the middle. The TCR comes from a human donor with melanoma. The rearrangement uses TRBV11-3 and TRBJ1-2, with a possible D match to TRBD1 (6 bases). This material consisted of tumor tissue (inferred from file names), taken from a patient given nivolumab and ipilimumab in sequence. CDR3 residues: CASSLGPQGPWDYGYTF. The CDR3 DNA follows: TGTGCCAGCAGCTTAGGACCACAGGGCCCCTGGGACTATGGCTACACCTTC.